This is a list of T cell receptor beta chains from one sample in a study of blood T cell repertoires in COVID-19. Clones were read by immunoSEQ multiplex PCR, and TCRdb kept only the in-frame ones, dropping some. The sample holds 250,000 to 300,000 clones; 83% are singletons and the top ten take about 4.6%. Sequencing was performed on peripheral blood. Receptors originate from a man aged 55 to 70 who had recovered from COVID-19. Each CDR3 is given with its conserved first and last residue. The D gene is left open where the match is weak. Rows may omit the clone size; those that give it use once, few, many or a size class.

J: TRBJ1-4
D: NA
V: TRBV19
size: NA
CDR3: CASSIGGQVNEKLFF
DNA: TGTGCCAGTAGTATAGGGGGCCAGGTTAATGAAAAACTGTTTTTT

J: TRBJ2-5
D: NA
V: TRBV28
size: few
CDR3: CASRLHHSQETQYF
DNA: TGTGCCAGCAGACTCCATCATTCCCAAGAGACCCAGTACTTC

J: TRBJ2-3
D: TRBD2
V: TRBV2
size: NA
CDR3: CASSGLAGGGTDTQYF
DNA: TGTGCCAGCAGCGGACTAGCGGGAGGGGGCACAGATACGCAGTATTTT

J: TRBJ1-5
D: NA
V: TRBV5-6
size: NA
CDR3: CASSRTSLLNQPQHF
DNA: TGTGCCAGCAGCCGGACTTCACTGCTCAATCAGCCCCAGCATTTT

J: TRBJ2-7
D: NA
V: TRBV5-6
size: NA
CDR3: CASSLSWGAYEQYF
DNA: TGTGCCAGCAGCTTGTCTTGGGGAGCATACGAGCAGTACTTC

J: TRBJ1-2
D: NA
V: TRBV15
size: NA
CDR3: CATSRPGGNVLNGYTF
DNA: TGTGCCACCAGCAGGCCTGGAGGGAACGTGTTGAATGGCTACACCTTC

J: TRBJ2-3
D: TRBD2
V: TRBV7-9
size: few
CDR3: CASSPGTSGADTQYF
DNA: TGTGCCAGCAGCCCCGGGACTAGCGGGGCAGATACGCAGTATTTT

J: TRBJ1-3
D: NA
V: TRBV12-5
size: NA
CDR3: CASGLGDSGNTIYF
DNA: TGTGCTAGTGGTCTAGGAGACTCTGGAAACACCATATATTTT

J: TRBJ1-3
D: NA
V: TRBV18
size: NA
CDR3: CASSAQGLRPGNTIYF
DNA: TGTGCCAGCTCGGCTCAGGGTTTGAGGCCTGGAAACACCATATATTTT

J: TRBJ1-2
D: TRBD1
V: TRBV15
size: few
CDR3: CATSRDRTGINYGYTF
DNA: TGTGCCACCAGCAGAGACCGGACAGGGATAAACTATGGCTACACCTTC

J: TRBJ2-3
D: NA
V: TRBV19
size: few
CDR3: CASTPRTAGTDTQYF
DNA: TGTGCCAGTACGCCCAGGACAGCAGGCACAGATACGCAGTATTTT

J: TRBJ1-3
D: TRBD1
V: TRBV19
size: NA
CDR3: CASRPPGTAGNTIYF
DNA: TGTGCCAGTAGACCTCCCGGGACAGCTGGAAACACCATATATTTT

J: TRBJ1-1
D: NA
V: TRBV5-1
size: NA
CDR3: CASRDSTNTEAFF
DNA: TGCGCCAGCAGGGACAGTACTAACACTGAAGCTTTCTTT

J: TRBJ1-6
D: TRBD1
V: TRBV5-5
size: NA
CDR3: CASSLPWLQGAKNSPLHF
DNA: TGTGCCAGCAGCTTGCCCTGGCTACAGGGGGCTAAAAATTCACCCCTCCACTTT

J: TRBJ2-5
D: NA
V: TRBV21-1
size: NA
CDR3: CASSKGDSWPGQQEGETQYF
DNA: TGTGCCAGCAGCAAAGGGGACTCATGGCCGGGACAGCAGGAGGGAGAGACCCAGTACTTC

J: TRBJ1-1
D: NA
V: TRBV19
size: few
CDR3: CASTQGPGAFF
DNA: TGTGCCAGTACGCAGGGCCCAGGGGCTTTCTTT

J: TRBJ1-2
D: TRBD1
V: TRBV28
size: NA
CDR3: CASRGQGRANGYTF
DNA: TGTGCCAGCAGGGGACAGGGGAGGGCCAATGGCTACACCTTC

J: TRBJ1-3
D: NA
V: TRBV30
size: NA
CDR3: CAWAYSISGNTIYF
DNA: TGTGCCTGGGCCTACAGCATCTCTGGAAACACCATATATTTT

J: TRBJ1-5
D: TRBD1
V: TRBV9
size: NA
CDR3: CASSEGTGANQPQHF
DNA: TGTGCCAGCAGCGAGGGGACAGGGGCAAATCAGCCCCAGCATTTT

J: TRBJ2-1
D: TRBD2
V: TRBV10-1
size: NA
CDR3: CASSVRASGNNEQFF
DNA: TGCGCCAGCAGTGTTAGGGCTAGCGGAAACAATGAGCAGTTCTTC

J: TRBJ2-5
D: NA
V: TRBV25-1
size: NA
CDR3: CASSGRLAILAQYF
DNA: NA

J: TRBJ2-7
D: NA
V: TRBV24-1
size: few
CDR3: CATSEVKLAHEQYF
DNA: TGTGCCACCAGTGAAGTCAAGTTGGCCCACGAGCAGTACTTC

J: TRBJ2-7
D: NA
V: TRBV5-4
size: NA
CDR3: CASSIPGEYYEQYF
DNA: TGTGCCAGCAGCATCCCAGGGGAATACTACGAGCAGTACTTC

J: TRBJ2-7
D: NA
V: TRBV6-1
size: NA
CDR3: CASAPIGYEQYF
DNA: TGTGCCAGCGCCCCAATCGGCTACGAGCAGTACTTC

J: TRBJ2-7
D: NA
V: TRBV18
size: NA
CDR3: CASSPASQTTYEQYF
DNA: TGTGCCAGCTCGCCCGCCTCACAAACTACCTACGAGCAGTACTTC

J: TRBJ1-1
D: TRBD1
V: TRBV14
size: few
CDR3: CASSRDRNTEAFF
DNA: TGTGCCAGCTCTCGGGACAGGAACACTGAAGCTTTCTTT

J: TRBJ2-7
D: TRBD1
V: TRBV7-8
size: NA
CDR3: CASSLGQGRYEQYF
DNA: TGTGCCAGCAGCTTAGGACAGGGGAGGTACGAGCAGTACTTC

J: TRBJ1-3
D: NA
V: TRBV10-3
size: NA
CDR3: CAIMGASSGNTIYF
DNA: TGTGCCATCATGGGCGCCAGCTCTGGAAACACCATATATTTT

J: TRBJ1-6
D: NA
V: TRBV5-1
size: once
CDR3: CASSPEHRSSSYNSPLHF
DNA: TGCGCCAGCAGCCCTGAACACAGGTCAAGCTCCTATAATTCACCCCTCCACTTT

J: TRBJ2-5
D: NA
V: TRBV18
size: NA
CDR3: CASSPGMQETQYF
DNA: TGTGCCAGCTCACCAGGCATGCAAGAGACCCAGTACTTC

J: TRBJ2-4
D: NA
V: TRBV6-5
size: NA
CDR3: CATWGGLAKNIQYF
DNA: TGTGCCACCTGGGGGGGGCTAGCCAAAAACATTCAGTACTTC

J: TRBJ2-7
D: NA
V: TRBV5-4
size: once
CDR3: CASSVQQGARPSYEQYF
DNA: TGTGCCAGCAGCGTACAACAGGGTGCCAGACCCTCCTACGAGCAGTACTTC